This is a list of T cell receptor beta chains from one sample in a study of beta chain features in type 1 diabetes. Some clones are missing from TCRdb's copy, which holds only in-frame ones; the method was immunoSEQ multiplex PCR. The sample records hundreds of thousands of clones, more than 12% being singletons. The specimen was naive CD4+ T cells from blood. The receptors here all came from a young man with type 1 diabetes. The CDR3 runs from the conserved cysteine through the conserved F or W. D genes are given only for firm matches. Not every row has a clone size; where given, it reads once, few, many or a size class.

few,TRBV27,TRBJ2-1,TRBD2,TGTGCCAGCAGTCCCAAGGCCTGGACTAGCGGTTACAATGAGCAGTTCTTC,CASSPKAWTSGYNEQFF
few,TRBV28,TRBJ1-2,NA,TGTGCCAGCAGTCGATTACAGGGAGACTATGGCTACACCTTC,CASSRLQGDYGYTF
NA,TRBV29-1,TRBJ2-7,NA,TGCAGCGTTGAAGATAATAGGGCCTACGAGCAGTACTTC,CSVEDNRAYEQYF
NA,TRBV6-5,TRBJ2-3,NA,TGTGCCAGCAGTGGTAAGGGGAGTGGAGCAGATACGCAGTATTTT,CASSGKGSGADTQYF
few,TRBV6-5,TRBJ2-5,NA,TGTGCCAGCAGTTACTCAAGAAGTTGGGAGACCCAGTACTTC,CASSYSRSWETQYF
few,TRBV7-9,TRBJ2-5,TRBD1,TGTGCCAGCAGCCGTATGCCGGGACAGGGGGCACAGACCCAGTACTTC,CASSRMPGQGAQTQYF
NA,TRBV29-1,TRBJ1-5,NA,TGCAGCGTTATAGACACGATCAATCAGCCCCAGCATTTT,CSVIDTINQPQHF
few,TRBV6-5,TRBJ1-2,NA,TGTGCCAGCAGCCTACGAGGTCGGCGTGGCTACACCTTC,CASSLRGRRGYTF
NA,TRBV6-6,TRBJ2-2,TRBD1,TGTGCCAGCACCGATTGGGGACAGGGGAACACCGGGGAGCTGTTTTTT,CASTDWGQGNTGELFF
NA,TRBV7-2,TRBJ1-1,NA,TGTGCCAGCAGCTTAGATCTGAACACTGAAGCTTTCTTT,CASSLDLNTEAFF
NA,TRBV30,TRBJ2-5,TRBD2,TGTGCCTGGAAGAAGACTCAGGGGCTAGCGGGGGAGACCCAGTACTTC,CAWKKTQGLAGETQYF
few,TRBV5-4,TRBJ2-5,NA,TGTGCCAGCAGCTTGACACTTGGCCAAGAGACCCAGTACTTC,CASSLTLGQETQYF
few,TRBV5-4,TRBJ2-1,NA,TGTGCCAGCAGCTTGACCTCCCGGAGCGGCTACAATGAGCAGTTCTTC,CASSLTSRSGYNEQFF
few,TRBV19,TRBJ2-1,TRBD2,TGTGCCAGCCGACTAGCGGGAGGTGTTGAGCAGTTCTTC,CASRLAGGVEQFF
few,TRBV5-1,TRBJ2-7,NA,TGCGCCAGCAGCTTAACAGATAGCTCCTACGAGCAGTACTTC,CASSLTDSSYEQYF
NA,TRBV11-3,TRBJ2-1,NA,TGTGCCAGCAGCCCAGTGGGTTCCTACAATGAGCAGTTCTTC,CASSPVGSYNEQFF
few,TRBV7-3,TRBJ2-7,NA,TGTGCCAGCAGCTTAGAGCCGGGGCGGCACGAGCAGTACTTC,CASSLEPGRHEQYF
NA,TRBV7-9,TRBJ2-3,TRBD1,TGTGCCAGCAGCGTCGACAGGGAACAAGATACGCAGTATTTT,CASSVDREQDTQYF